This TCR beta chain comes out of a study of identical twins. TCRdb re-derived calls from the 5' RACE reads in MiXCR, one entry per CDR3 protein. Here the sample spans 300,000 to 400,000 distinct CDR3 sequences, roughly 10% being singletons. The receptor comes from a woman between 50 and 59 years old in good health. Sequencing used naive T cells sorted from blood.

The CDR3 sequence: CATGTSHSYEQYF. CDR3 DNA sequence: TGTGCCACCGGGACAAGTCACTCCTACGAGCAGTACTTC. V gene TRBV15 combines with J gene TRBJ2-7; maybe TRBD1 (6 bases). CDR1 LNHNV and CDR2 YYDKDF come from the germline V gene (reference sequence). The V end lost 8 bases, the J end lost 0 bases, and 11 bases lay between the germline ends. The CDR3 has 13 amino acids.